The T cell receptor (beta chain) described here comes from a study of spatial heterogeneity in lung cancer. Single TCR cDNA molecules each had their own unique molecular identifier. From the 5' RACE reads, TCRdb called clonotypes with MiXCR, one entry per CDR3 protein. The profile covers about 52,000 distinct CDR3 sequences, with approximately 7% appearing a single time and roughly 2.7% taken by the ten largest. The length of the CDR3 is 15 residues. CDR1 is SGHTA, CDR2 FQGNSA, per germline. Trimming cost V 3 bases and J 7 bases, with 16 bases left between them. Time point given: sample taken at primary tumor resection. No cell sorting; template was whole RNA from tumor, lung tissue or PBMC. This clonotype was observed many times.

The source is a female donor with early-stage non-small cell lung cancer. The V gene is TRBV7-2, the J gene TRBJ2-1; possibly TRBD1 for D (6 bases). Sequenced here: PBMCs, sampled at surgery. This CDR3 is CASSLTGSRENEQFF. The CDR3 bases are TGTGCCAGCAGCTTGACAGGTTCCCGTGAGAATGAGCAGTTCTTC.